Listed below are T cell receptor beta chains from one sample, sequenced in a study of blood T cell repertoires in COVID-19. Clones were sequenced by immunoSEQ multiplex PCR, and TCRdb holds only the in-frame ones, with some missing. Counted here are approximately 290,000 clones, about nine tenths occurring once; the ten biggest clones make up 0.95% to 1.3%. Sequencing was carried out using PBMCs or T cells enriched from blood (not recorded which). The receptor source for this set is a woman under 40 who had recovered from COVID-19. CDR3s include the opening cysteine and the closing phenylalanine or tryptophan. Each record gives: J gene, clone size, V gene, D gene, CDR3 protein. D genes are given only for firm matches. Some rows have no size entry. The others give once, few or many, or a class for an expanded clone.

TRBJ2-3	.	TRBV18	.	CASSHSSTDTQYF
TRBJ1-2	.	TRBV10-3	.	CAISDVGSGHYGYTF
TRBJ2-7	.	TRBV7-8	TRBD1	CASSPRQGFNEQYF
TRBJ1-1	.	TRBV30	.	CASQTNSNTEAFF
TRBJ1-2	.	TRBV19	.	CASSLRQHGYTF
TRBJ1-5	once	TRBV9	TRBD1	CASSAGQKNQPQHF
TRBJ2-2	.	TRBV12-3/TRBV12-4	.	CASSVRQIGELFF
TRBJ1-2	.	TRBV6-5	TRBD1	CASSYFSRTGSRGYTF
TRBJ2-3	.	TRBV5-1	TRBD2	CASSLGLAGGTDTQYF
TRBJ1-5	.	TRBV28	TRBD1	CASTELPTGRGGPQHF
TRBJ2-3	.	TRBV5-1	.	CASSFQGISTDTQYF
TRBJ1-1	.	TRBV27	.	CASSIRSGVNTEAFF